This T cell receptor beta chain is drawn from a study of shared clonotypes between healthy human individuals. Study-wide results and limits: With four donors compared, around 4.7% of naive CD4 clonotypes were shared.

Comment on this clone: Its antigen is unknown.

A deep-level run was used for the assay. Some clones are missing from TCRdb's copy, which holds only in-frame ones; the method was immunoSEQ multiplex PCR. The sample has around 2,000,000 clones, roughly 94% seen once. Terminally differentiated effector memory CD45RA+ cells were left out of the naive CD8 fraction, which was CD45RO-negative and positively selected for CCR7. The V gene lost 8 bases and the J gene lost 7 bases, with 14 bases spanning the gap. CDR3 length equals 12 residues. Per the germline V gene, CDR1 is MNHNY and CDR2 is SVGAGI (reference sequence). The TCR was taken from a young man in good health. Input material: naive CD8+ T cells sorted from blood. V usage is TRBV6-6 and J usage is TRBJ1-2; a weak D match, TRBD1 (5 bases). The CDR3 here is CASYEGSGGYTF. As DNA, the CDR3 is TGTGCCAGCTACGAGGGGTCGGGTGGCTACACCTTC.